These T cell receptor beta chains were read from a single sample in a study of shared clonotypes between healthy human individuals. The method was immunoSEQ multiplex PCR; TCRdb's version includes in-frame clones alone and lacks a portion of them. This repertoire shows about 2.3 million clones, approximately 93% found once; its top ten account for roughly 0.36%. The sequencing input was naive CD4+ T cells from PBMCs. These receptors came from a man aged 18 to 30 in good health. Some clones in this sample may be carry-over from other donors' samples. Each CDR3 is given with its conserved first and last residue. The D gene is left open where the match is weak.

v_call: TRBV11-2; d_call: NA; cdr3_aa: CASSRNSGYNEQFF
v_call: TRBV21-1; d_call: NA; cdr3_aa: CASIPGQVLLRSQHF
v_call: TRBV25-1; d_call: TRBD2; cdr3_aa: CASSQTSASYEQYF
v_call: TRBV27; d_call: NA; cdr3_aa: CASRGTGAGTEAFF
v_call: TRBV5-1; d_call: NA; cdr3_aa: CASSLGSPGTEAFF
v_call: TRBV5-4; d_call: TRBD2; cdr3_aa: CASGREGPDTQYF
v_call: TRBV6-5; d_call: TRBD1; cdr3_aa: CASSYTGANTIYF
v_call: TRBV18; d_call: NA; cdr3_aa: CASSPTMVAEAFF
v_call: TRBV19; d_call: NA; cdr3_aa: CASSMFGGYYGYTF
v_call: TRBV7-2; d_call: NA; cdr3_aa: CASSLFGQVTGNTIYF
v_call: TRBV5-4; d_call: NA; cdr3_aa: CASSLARLGLTSGANVLTF
v_call: TRBV5-8; d_call: TRBD1; cdr3_aa: CASSPRGTGSTDTQYF
v_call: TRBV11-2; d_call: TRBD2; cdr3_aa: CASSSLAGWASDEQFF
v_call: TRBV5-1; d_call: NA; cdr3_aa: CASGASMVPPDTQYF
v_call: TRBV4-1; d_call: NA; cdr3_aa: CASSRYSVTSNTGELFF
v_call: TRBV5-1; d_call: NA; cdr3_aa: CASSLGAAKGSYEQYF
v_call: TRBV25-1; d_call: NA; cdr3_aa: CASSSTTEESEKLFF
v_call: TRBV7-9; d_call: NA; cdr3_aa: CASSPREGRTEAFF
v_call: TRBV5-1; d_call: TRBD2; cdr3_aa: CASSLAVSGSTDTQYF
v_call: TRBV6-6; d_call: NA; cdr3_aa: CASSQGGREEKLFF
v_call: TRBV5-1; d_call: TRBD1; cdr3_aa: CASSLQPGGTDTIYF
v_call: TRBV18; d_call: TRBD1; cdr3_aa: CASSRQGVKNIQYF
v_call: TRBV5-1; d_call: TRBD1; cdr3_aa: CASSVSGTGGLNGQFF
v_call: TRBV9; d_call: NA; cdr3_aa: CASSAGLGVREEKLFF
v_call: TRBV5-6; d_call: NA; cdr3_aa: CASSSGGAFPTEAFF
v_call: TRBV10-3; d_call: NA; cdr3_aa: CAISRALDGNEQFF
v_call: TRBV11-1; d_call: TRBD1; cdr3_aa: CASSPRTGLYEQYF
v_call: TRBV7-9; d_call: NA; cdr3_aa: CASSPLSGLGAQLNEQFF
v_call: TRBV21-1; d_call: NA; cdr3_aa: CASSKGEGKGNTIYF
v_call: TRBV10-3; d_call: TRBD1; cdr3_aa: CAISEATGGLYEQYF
v_call: TRBV29-1; d_call: NA; cdr3_aa: CSVAPTEETQYF
v_call: TRBV7-7; d_call: NA; cdr3_aa: CASSLAEHSETQYF
v_call: TRBV28; d_call: NA; cdr3_aa: CASTEWPRATEAFF
v_call: TRBV29-1; d_call: NA; cdr3_aa: CSAGTRFGDIQYF
v_call: TRBV6-1; d_call: TRBD1; cdr3_aa: CASSGQGRDGTEAFF
v_call: TRBV28; d_call: NA; cdr3_aa: CASSSHHRETDTQYF
v_call: TRBV2; d_call: NA; cdr3_aa: CASSERQGGETQYF
v_call: TRBV20-1; d_call: NA; cdr3_aa: CSARRDEKLFF
v_call: TRBV5-1; d_call: NA; cdr3_aa: CASSRGSGLSQQGNTIYF